One sample yielded the 9 T cell receptor beta chains listed below, sequenced in a study of early T cells in non-severe SARS-CoV-2 infection. TCRdb re-called the 5' RACE reads with MiXCR, one entry per CDR3 protein. This table has around 110,000 distinct CDR3 sequences, approximately 10% appearing once. Input material: whole blood. Every receptor here comes from an adult who was a healthcare worker with PCR-confirmed SARS-CoV-2 infection or an uninfected control (not recorded which).

This clonotype was counted a few times. The chain employs TRBV15 and TRBJ2-7, with D possibly being TRBD2 (6 bases). CDR3 length equals 14 residues. Germline V CDR1 and CDR2: LNHNV, YYDKDF (reference sequence). The V end was cut by 1 base, the J end by 3 bases, with 10 bases between. CDR3 bases: TGTGCCACCAGCAGAGCCGGGGGAAACTACGAGCAGTACTTC. It translates to CATSRAGGNYEQYF.

The table lists this clonotype with a few counts. The V call is TRBV6-1, the J call TRBJ1-1; a possible D gene is TRBD1 (5 bases). The CDR3 covers 15 residues. Germline loops: CDR1 MNHNS, CDR2 SASEGT. V lost 5 bases to trimming and J lost 10 bases, with 23 bases between them. DNA of the CDR3: TGTGCCAGCAGTACCCCCGGCGCGGGGGGACGCTTAGCTTTCTTT. Its translation: CASSTPGAGGRLAFF.

The sample holds a few counts of this clonotype. The rearrangement joins TRBV7-9 to TRBJ1-5, with 7 positions matching TRBD1. Germline values: CDR1 SEHNR, CDR2 FQNEAQ (reference sequence). The CDR3 is 15 amino acids. V shed 4 bases, J shed 7 bases, and the junction held 10 bases outside the gene matches. The CDR3 nucleotides read TGTGCCAGCAGCTCTACGGACAGGCGGCACCAGCCCCAGCATTTT. As protein: CASSSTDRRHQPQHF.

The genes are TRBV24-1 and TRBJ1-2; D is possibly TRBD1 (5 bases). The CDR3 length is 13 residues. V was pared by 8 bases and J by 7 bases, with 16 bases between. Germline CDR1 is KGHDR and CDR2 is SFDVKD. CDR3 protein: CATMRGTGGGYTF. CDR3 sequence (DNA): TGTGCCACCATGCGGGGAACCGGGGGTGGCTACACCTTC.

This chain joins TRBV4-1 and TRBJ2-1; TRBD2 matches 10 bases. Germline CDR1 MGHRA, CDR2 YSYEKL. The CDR3 runs 17 residues. V lost 0 bases to trimming and J lost 5 bases; unmatched junction nucleotides: 7. CDR3 amino acids: CASSQEDLAGVNNEQFF. CDR3 in DNA: TGCGCCAGCAGCCAAGAAGATCTAGCGGGAGTGAACAATGAGCAGTTCTTC.

This clonotype was recorded many times. This rearrangement joins TRBV11-2 to TRBJ2-3, with D possibly called TRBD1 or TRBD2 (5 bases each). Trimming took 5 bases from V and 1 from J, leaving 10 bases between them. Germline V gene sequence: CDR1 SGHAT, CDR2 FQNNGV. The CDR3 consists of 14 residues. DNA of the CDR3: TGTGCCAGCAGCGTCGGGACGGGCACAGATACGCAGTATTTT. It is translated as CASSVGTGTDTQYF.

This clonotype has ten or more counts. The rearrangement joins TRBV12-3 or TRBV12-4 to TRBJ2-5; 13 bases match TRBD2. The CDR3 contains 17 residues. V shed 5 bases, J shed 2 bases, and the junction held 8 bases outside the gene matches. Here the CDR3 DNA reads TGTGCCAGCAGTCCTCTCGGGACTAGCGGGAATCAAGAGACCCAGTACTTC. Translating it yields CASSPLGTSGNQETQYF.

This clonotype turned up a few times. The germline gene is not matched at one end of the junction; a read error may be the cause. The rearrangement uses TRBV28 and TRBJ2-1; D not resolved. Germline V gene lookup returns CDR1 MDHEN and CDR2 SYDVKM. This CDR3 has 13 residues. The CDR3 loop is CASSLYSHNEQFF. DNA of the CDR3: TGTGCCAGCAGCTTATATTCCCACAATGAGCAGTTCTTC.

The chain carries TRBV6-5 and TRBJ1-5; a possible D gene is TRBD1 (5 bases). CDR1 MNHEY and CDR2 SVGAGI come from the germline V gene. The CDR3 runs to 14 residues. The V and J ends lost 0 bases and 5 bases respectively, with 8 bases between them. CDR3 residues: CASSYSDTYQPQHF. The CDR3 DNA follows: TGTGCCAGCAGTTACTCGGACACCTATCAGCCCCAGCATTTT.